A single sample gave rise to the 32 T cell receptor beta chains below, sequenced in a study of monozygotic twins with cystic fibrosis. Some clones are missing from TCRdb's copy, which holds only in-frame ones; the method was immunoSEQ multiplex PCR. The data hold around 34,000 clones, with roughly 90% observed a single time. Sample: blood. These receptors all stem from a girl aged 2 to 10 with cystic fibrosis.

The rearrangement uses TRBV19 and TRBJ2-1; tentative D call: TRBD1 (5 bases). Trimming shortened V by 5 bases and J by 9 bases, and 14 bases separated the two germline ends. Germline V gene lookup returns CDR1 LNHDA and CDR2 SQIVND (reference sequence). The CDR3 extends over 13 amino acids. CDR3 residues: CASSPHKDTEQFF. The DNA of the CDR3 is TGTGCCAGTAGTCCCCATAAGGACACTGAGCAGTTCTTC.

J is TRBJ2-6 and V is TRBV19; TRBD2 matches at 8 bases. Germline V gene data show CDR1 as LNHDA and CDR2 as SQIVND (reference sequence). The V gene end was trimmed by 7 bases and the J gene end by 2 bases; junction bases not matched to a gene: 7. The CDR3 covers 16 residues. The CDR3 is CASTPGGLTGANVLTF. The CDR3 DNA follows: TGTGCCAGTACCCCGGGGGGGCTTACTGGGGCCAACGTCCTGACTTTC.

The chain recombines TRBV9 with TRBJ2-1, with no clear D. CDR3 length: 16 amino acids. The V end lost 3 bases, the J end lost 4 bases, and 17 bases lay between the germline ends. Per germline, CDR1 SGDLS and CDR2 YYNGEE. In DNA form, the CDR3 reads TGTGCCAGCAGCGCAAAGCGTACCCAGCCGTACAATGAGCAGTTCTTC. Translated, it gives CASSAKRTQPYNEQFF. Variable domain in full (rest from reference TRBV9 and TRBJ2-1): DSGVTQTPKHLITATGQRVTLRCSPRSGDLSVYWYQQSLDQGLQFLIQYYNGEERAKGNILERFSAQQFPDLHSELNLSSLELGDSALYFCASSAKRTQPYNEQFFGPGTRLTVL.

The chain links TRBV9 to TRBJ2-3; D not resolved. V was cut by 0 bases and J by 1 base, with 9 bases left in between. Germline loops: CDR1 SGDLS, CDR2 YYNGEE. The CDR3 contains 15 residues. This CDR3 reads CASSVDAKGTDTQYF. In DNA, the CDR3 is TGTGCCAGCAGCGTAGATGCGAAGGGCACAGATACGCAGTATTTT.

The chain employs TRBV4-2 and TRBJ2-1; 11 nucleotides agree with TRBD2. The germline gives CDR1 LGHNA, CDR2 YNFKEQ. There are 15 residues in the CDR3. J lost 4 bases, V lost 3 bases, and 2 bases had no gene match. CDR3 in DNA: TGTGCCAGCAGCCAGCTAGCGGGGGGTTACAATGAGCAGTTCTTC. The encoded protein is CASSQLAGGYNEQFF.

The chain is built from TRBV18 and TRBJ2-6, with D perhaps matching TRBD1 (5 bases). With 2 bases removed from V and 2 bases from J, the gap between germline ends came to 22 bases. The CDR3 totals 20 residues. Germline CDR1 and CDR2: KGHSH and LQKENI. CDR3 bases: TGTGCCAGCTCACCAGAACCGGTAGGGGCCGTATGGGCTGGGGCCAACGTCCTGACTTTC. It codes for CASSPEPVGAVWAGANVLTF. Together with reference TRBV18 and TRBJ2-6, the CDR3 gives the full variable domain: NAGVMQNPRHLVRRRGQEARLRCSPMKGHSHVYWYRQLPEEGLKFMVYLQKENIIDESGMPKERFSAEFPKEGPSILRIQQVVRGDSAAYFCASSPEPVGAVWAGANVLTFGAGSRLTVL.

The chain carries TRBV11-2 and TRBJ2-1; the match to TRBD2 covers 14 bases. Germline-derived CDR1 and CDR2 are SGHAT and FQNNGV. The trim removed 4 bases at V and 8 bases at J, leaving 16 bases unmatched. The CDR3 loop spans 19 amino acids. CDR3 in amino acids: CASSSLTGTSGSFAHEQFF. Here the CDR3 DNA reads TGTGCCAGCAGCTCCCTGACAGGGACTAGCGGGAGCTTTGCCCATGAGCAGTTCTTC.

CDR3 sequence reads: CASSIGPLTSSSYEQYF. CDR3 bases: TGTGCCAGTAGTATTGGGCCGTTGACTTCCAGCTCCTACGAGCAGTACTTC. The rearrangement uses TRBV19 and TRBJ2-7, with no clear D. The CDR3 totals 17 residues. The germline gives CDR1 LNHDA, CDR2 SQIVND (reference sequence). V was trimmed by 3 bases and J by 0 bases, leaving 18 bases between them.

The V gene is TRBV5-6, the J gene TRBJ1-4; no reliable D call. Germline CDR1 SGHDT, CDR2 YYEEEE. The CDR3 spans 15 residues. Deletions cut 0 bases from V and 4 bases from J, with 10 bases between. In DNA, the CDR3 is TGTGCCAGCAGCTTGGCCATGGGTTATAATGAAAAACTGTTTTTT. Residues: CASSLAMGYNEKLFF. The complete variable domain, with remaining parts taken from reference TRBV5-6 and TRBJ1-4, reads DAGVTQSPTHLIKTRGQQVTLRCSPKSGHDTVSWYQQALGQGPQFIFQYYEEEERQRGNFPDRFSGHQFPNYSSELNVNALLLGDSALYLCASSLAMGYNEKLFFGSGTQLSVL.

The rearrangement links TRBV7-2 to TRBJ1-2, with D perhaps matching TRBD1 (6 bases). The CDR3 loop spans 15 amino acids. The germline gives CDR1 SGHTA, CDR2 FQGNSA. Trimming pared 2 bases from V and 8 bases from J, leaving 18 bases between. CDR3 sequence: CASSLRTTGQGGYTF. For the CDR3, the DNA is TGTGCCAGCAGCTTAAGGACTACAGGGCAGGGAGGCTACACCTTC. Full variable domain (missing parts from reference TRBV7-2 and TRBJ1-2): GAGVSQSPSNKVTEKGKDVELRCDPISGHTALYWYRQSLGQGLEFLIYFQGNSAPDKSGLPSDRFSAERTGGSVSTLTIQRTQQEDSAVYLCASSLRTTGQGGYTFGSGTRLTVV.

The genes are TRBV9 and TRBJ1-1; 8 nucleotides agree with TRBD1. The germline gives CDR1 SGDLS, CDR2 YYNGEE. Losses at the gene ends were 2 bases for V and 8 bases for J; bases not matched to a gene: 14. CDR3 length equals 16 residues. The CDR3 sequence: CASSVDGQVTGGEAFF. As DNA, the CDR3 is TGTGCCAGCAGCGTGGACGGACAGGTCACAGGGGGGGAAGCTTTCTTT.

This chain joins TRBV28 and TRBJ2-1, with 12 bases identical to TRBD2. J was trimmed by 4 bases and V by 1 base; bases with no gene match: 2. This CDR3 comprises 16 residues. Germline loops: CDR1 MDHEN, CDR2 SYDVKM. CDR3 DNA: TGTGCCAGCAGTTTATACCTAGCGGGAGGGTACAATGAGCAGTTCTTC. The encoded protein is CASSLYLAGGYNEQFF.

The chain links TRBV29-1 to TRBJ2-7, with D maybe TRBD1 (6 bases). This CDR3 region has 16 residues. V lost 1 base, J lost 7 bases, and 23 bases lay in between. The germline CDR1 and CDR2 sequences are SQVTM and ANQGSEA. This chain's CDR3 is CSVEAVGRGASREQYF. The CDR3 DNA reads as TGCAGCGTTGAAGCGGTTGGCAGGGGTGCTTCTCGAGAGCAGTACTTC.

This chain joins TRBV4-3 and TRBJ2-2, with 9 bases that match TRBD1. This CDR3 has 15 residues. V dropped 3 bases and J dropped 3; count of bases not matched to a gene: 2. Germline V gene lookup returns CDR1 LGHNA and CDR2 YSLEER. The CDR3 here is CASSHGTGHTGELFF. The DNA of the CDR3 is TGCGCCAGCAGCCATGGGACAGGGCACACCGGGGAGCTGTTTTTT.

This chain uses TRBV6-1 with TRBJ1-2; D ambiguous. The V end lost 1 base, the J end lost 4 bases, and 7 bases lay between the germline ends. The CDR3 contains 13 residues. Germline V gene lookup returns CDR1 MNHNS and CDR2 SASEGT. Written as DNA, the CDR3 is TGTGCCAGCAGTGAAGTTAAAATCTATGGCTACACCTTC. Its translation is CASSEVKIYGYTF.

The genes are TRBV7-2 and TRBJ2-3; TRBD2 matches 8 bases. The CDR3 consists of 16 residues. After removal of 6 bases from V and 2 bases from J, the junction contained 10 bases not matched to a gene. Per germline, CDR1 SGHTA and CDR2 FQGNSA. The CDR3 is CASSGGGRLSTDTQYF. The DNA of the CDR3 is TGTGCCAGCAGTGGTGGCGGGAGGCTATCCACAGATACGCAGTATTTT. The complete variable domain, with remaining parts taken from reference TRBV7-2 and TRBJ2-3, reads GAGVSQSPSNKVTEKGKDVELRCDPISGHTALYWYRQSLGQGLEFLIYFQGNSAPDKSGLPSDRFSAERTGGSVSTLTIQRTQQEDSAVYLCASSGGGRLSTDTQYFGPGTRLTVL.

The rearrangement links TRBV5-5 to TRBJ2-2; 8 positions match TRBD1. This CDR3 is 17 amino acids long. Germline V CDR1 and CDR2: SGHKS, YYEKEE (reference sequence). Trimming at V came to 7 bases and at J to 0 bases, leaving 11 bases not matched to a gene. CDR3: CASVSRDRYANTGELFF. Here the CDR3 DNA reads TGTGCCAGCGTCAGCCGGGACAGGTACGCGAACACCGGGGAGCTGTTTTTT.

The chain recombines TRBV11-2 with TRBJ2-2; 12 nucleotides agree with TRBD2. CDR1 SGHAT and CDR2 FQNNGV come from the germline V gene. The CDR3 covers 16 residues. The V and J ends lost 4 bases and 1 base, in that order; junction bases with no gene match: 1. Here the CDR3 DNA reads TGTGCCAGCAGCTGGACTAGCGGGGTGAACACCGGGGAGCTGTTTTTT. Amino acid sequence: CASSWTSGVNTGELFF. The full variable domain, in which reference TRBV11-2 and TRBJ2-2 provide the parts outside the CDR3, is EAGVAQSPRYKIIEKRQSVAFWCNPISGHATLYWYQQILGQGPKLLIQFQNNGVVDDSQLPKDRFSAERLKGVDSTLKIQPAKLEDSAVYLCASSWTSGVNTGELFFGEGSRLTVL.

The chain joins TRBV27 to TRBJ1-5; no reliable D call. The CDR3 length is 13 residues. The germline gives CDR1 MNHEY, CDR2 SMNVEV (reference sequence). Trimming stripped 3 bases from V and 0 bases from J, with 3 bases between. The CDR3 nucleotides read TGTGCCAGCAGTTTTCATAGCAATCAGCCCCAGCATTTT. Amino acid sequence: CASSFHSNQPQHF.

V usage is TRBV25-1 and J usage is TRBJ1-1; TRBD1 aligns across 8 bases. CDR1 is MGHDK and CDR2 is SYGVNS in the germline V gene. V dropped 9 bases and J dropped 5; count of bases not matched to a gene: 2. The CDR3 consists of 11 residues. This chain's CDR3 is CASTGGTEAFF. CDR3 sequence (DNA): TGTGCCAGTACAGGGGGTACTGAAGCTTTCTTT.

This sequence joins TRBV4-3 and TRBJ1-5; 12 bases are shared with TRBD1. The CDR3 extends over 15 amino acids. Germline lookup yields CDR1 LGHNA and CDR2 YSLEER. Unmatched junction bases numbered 1, after V lost 3 bases and J lost 4 bases. CDR3 sequence: CASSQGQGANQPQHF. CDR3 sequence (DNA): TGCGCCAGCAGCCAGGGACAGGGGGCGAATCAGCCCCAGCATTTT.

The chain carries TRBV7-9 and TRBJ1-1; D unresolved. Germline assignment: CDR1 SEHNR and CDR2 FQNEAQ (reference sequence). Trimming stripped 5 bases from V and 3 bases from J, with 16 bases between. The CDR3 extends over 15 amino acids. In nucleotides, the CDR3 is TGTGCCAGCAGCGAATGGGGTATTCGGGACACTGAAGCTTTCTTT. This translates into CASSEWGIRDTEAFF.

This chain uses TRBV11-2 with TRBJ1-2, with a possible D match to TRBD1 (6 bases). V lost 5 bases to trimming and J lost 2 bases, with 18 bases between them. This CDR3 has 16 residues. CDR1 is SGHAT, CDR2 FQNNGV, per germline. As DNA, the CDR3 is TGTGCCAGCAGCCCGAACTTAGGGGGGCAGAACTATGGCTACACCTTC. Amino acid sequence: CASSPNLGGQNYGYTF.

The rearrangement uses TRBV9 and TRBJ2-1, with 8 bases aligning to TRBD1. The ends lost 4 bases at V and 3 bases at J; junction bases unmatched: 6. CDR3 length: 15 residues. Germline V lookup: CDR1 SGDLS, CDR2 YYNGEE. The CDR3 region is CASSPGQVVYNEQFF. The CDR3 coding sequence is TGTGCCAGCAGCCCGGGACAGGTGGTCTACAATGAGCAGTTCTTC.

This rearrangement joins TRBV9 to TRBJ2-5; no definite D call. This CDR3 has 13 residues. CDR1 is SGDLS and CDR2 is YYNGEE in the germline V gene. V was cut by 0 bases and J by 2 bases, with 5 bases left in between. In nucleotides, the CDR3 is TGTGCCAGCAGCGTAGCACAACAAGAGACCCAGTACTTC. As protein: CASSVAQQETQYF.

This sequence joins TRBV29-1 and TRBJ2-5; 11 bases align to TRBD1. The CDR3 is 15 amino acids. Germline V CDR1 and CDR2: SQVTM, ANQGSEA. J lost 2 bases, V lost 4 bases, and 6 bases had no gene match. The CDR3 loop is CSVAPDRGLQETQYF. In nucleotides, the CDR3 is TGCAGCGTTGCCCCGGACAGGGGGCTACAAGAGACCCAGTACTTC.

This chain connects TRBV7-2 to TRBJ1-2; D unclear. Trimming left V 1 base short and J 5 bases short, with 8 bases between. The CDR3 spans 13 residues. The germline gives CDR1 SGHTA, CDR2 FQGNSA. The CDR3 protein is CASSLGTPYGYTF. The CDR3, as DNA: TGTGCCAGCAGCTTAGGGACTCCATATGGCTACACCTTC.

CDR3 region: CAISDGGWDSPLHF. CDR3 nucleotides: TGTGCCATCAGCGACGGGGGGTGGGATTCACCCCTCCACTTT. The chain combines TRBV10-3 with TRBJ1-6; D is perhaps TRBD1 (5 bases). Germline values: CDR1 ENHRY, CDR2 SYGVKD. The V end lost 6 bases, the J end lost 8 bases, and 14 bases lay between the germline ends. There are 14 residues in the CDR3.

This chain joins TRBV5-1 and TRBJ2-5; D gene ambiguous. With 2 bases removed from V and 1 base from J, the gap between germline ends came to 12 bases. The CDR3 sequence is 15 residues long. Looked up from germline, CDR1 is SGHRS and CDR2 is YFSETQ. CDR3 amino acids: CASSFYLASQETQYF. For the CDR3, the DNA is TGCGCCAGCAGCTTTTACTTGGCCTCCCAAGAGACCCAGTACTTC. The complete variable domain, with remaining parts taken from reference TRBV5-1 and TRBJ2-5, reads KAGVTQTPRYLIKTRGQQVTLSCSPISGHRSVSWYQQTPGQGLQFLFEYFSETQRNKGNFPGRFSGRQFSNSRSEMNVSTLELGDSALYLCASSFYLASQETQYFGPGTRLLVL.

In its sample, this clone was seen once. The J gene is TRBJ2-7, the V gene TRBV6-5, with 12 bases that match TRBD2. J lost 2 bases, V lost 4 bases, and 6 bases had no gene match. The germline V gene has CDR1 MNHEY and CDR2 SVGAGI. CDR3 length: 16 amino acids. CDR3 nucleotides: TGTGCCAGCAGTTTCCTCCTAGCGGGAGGGCCCTACGAGCAGTACTTC. Protein product: CASSFLLAGGPYEQYF.

The gene calls are TRBV7-9 and TRBJ1-5; D gene ambiguous. From germline, CDR1 is SEHNR and CDR2 FQNEAQ (reference sequence). V shed 2 bases and J shed 9 bases, with 8 bases lying between them. The CDR3 contains 12 residues. The CDR3 coding sequence is TGTGCCAGCAGCTTAAGTGGAGGGCCCCAGCATTTT. It codes for CASSLSGGPQHF.

The chain uses TRBV5-1 and TRBJ1-5; 9 nucleotides match TRBD1. This CDR3 has 15 amino acids. The germline gives CDR1 SGHRS, CDR2 YFSETQ. Trimming removed 4 bases from V and 0 bases from J; junction bases left unmatched: 2. The DNA of the CDR3 is TGCGCCAGCAGCCGGACAGGGGATAGCAATCAGCCCCAGCATTTT. This encodes CASSRTGDSNQPQHF.